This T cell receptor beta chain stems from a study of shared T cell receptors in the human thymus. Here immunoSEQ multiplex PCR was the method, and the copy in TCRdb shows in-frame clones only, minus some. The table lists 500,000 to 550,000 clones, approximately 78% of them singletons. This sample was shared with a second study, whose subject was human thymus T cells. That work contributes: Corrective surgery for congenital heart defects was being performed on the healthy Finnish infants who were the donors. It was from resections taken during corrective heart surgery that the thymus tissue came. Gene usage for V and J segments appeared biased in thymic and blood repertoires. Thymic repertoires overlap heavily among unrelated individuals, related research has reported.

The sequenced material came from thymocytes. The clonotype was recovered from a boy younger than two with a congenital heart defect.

This CDR3 is CASSGTSGRGVYEQYF. As DNA, the CDR3 is TGTGCCAGCAGTGGGACTAGCGGGAGAGGGGTGTACGAGCAGTACTTC. V usage is TRBV6-1 and J usage is TRBJ2-7; 13 bases align to TRBD2. This CDR3 contains 16 residues. With V trimmed by 4 bases and J by 4 bases, 7 bases remained unmatched. CDR1 is MNHNS, CDR2 SASEGT, per germline.